This T cell receptor (beta chain) was sequenced in a study of cytomegalovirus exposure and HLA in healthy donors. About the study: HLA-typed donors were the source of 83 million or so unique TCRs held in an early data release. Overall study results and limits: A highly shared variant cluster was judged a likely technical artifact. A missense variant in DCLRE1C was later tied to TCR beta V- and J-gene trimming.

Researchers ran the PCR with 60 Vbeta and 13 Jbeta primers. TCRdb keeps only in-frame clones here, not all; method: immunoSEQ multiplex PCR. The sample carries under 170,000 clones, about 64% recorded once. On this clone itself: Its antigen is unknown.

The CDR3 runs 12 residues. Specimen: PBMCs. J is TRBJ1-2 and V is TRBV21-1; TRBD1 is the table's D call and was not checked against the DNA. TRBV21-1 is tagged as a pseudogene. The receptor comes from a woman aged 55 to 70 in good health and CMV-seropositive. CDR3 in DNA: TGTGCCAGCCTGGACAGGTTCTATGGCTACACCTTC. It translates to CASLDRFYGYTF.